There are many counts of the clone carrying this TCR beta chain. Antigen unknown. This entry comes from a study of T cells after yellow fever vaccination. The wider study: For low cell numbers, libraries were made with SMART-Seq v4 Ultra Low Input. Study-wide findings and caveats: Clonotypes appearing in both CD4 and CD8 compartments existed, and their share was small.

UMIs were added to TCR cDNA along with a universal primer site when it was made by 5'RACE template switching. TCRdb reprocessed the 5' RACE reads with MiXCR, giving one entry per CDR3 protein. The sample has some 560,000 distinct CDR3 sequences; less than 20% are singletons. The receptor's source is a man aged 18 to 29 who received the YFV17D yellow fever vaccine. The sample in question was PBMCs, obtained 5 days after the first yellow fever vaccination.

The CDR3 loop reads CASRRRQDQPQHF. CDR3 nucleotides: TGTGCCAGCAGGCGCCGACAGGATCAGCCCCAGCATTTT. The chain uses TRBV12-3 or TRBV12-4 and TRBJ1-5; maybe TRBD1 (6 bases). V lost 6 bases and J lost 5, with 11 bases in between. The length of the CDR3 is 13 residues.